One sample yielded the 26 T cell receptor beta chains listed below, sequenced in a study of neurological immune-mediated disorders. TCRdb called the 5' RACE reads again in MiXCR, with one record for every CDR3 protein. The sample includes 95,000 or so distinct CDR3 sequences, around 3.4% of them seen just once. The sample consisted of PBMCs. These receptors all stem from a woman aged 18-29 years with multiple sclerosis.

At least ten counts were recorded for this clonotype. The rearrangement uses TRBV7-8 and TRBJ2-5; D is possibly TRBD1 or TRBD2 (5 bases each). The CDR3 runs 14 residues. V lost 2 bases, J lost 1 base, and 8 bases lay in between. CDR1 and CDR2 (germline): SGHVS, FQNEAQ. CDR3 sequence: CASSLRDAQETQYF. For the CDR3, the DNA is TGTGCCAGCAGCTTACGGGACGCCCAAGAGACCCAGTACTTC.

There are many counts of this clonotype. The chain employs TRBV7-8 and TRBJ1-4, with D possibly being TRBD1 (6 bases). The CDR3 has 15 residues. CDR1 and CDR2 from the germline V gene are SGHVS and FQNEAQ. V lost 5 bases to trimming and J lost 8 bases, with 18 bases between them. The CDR3 reads CASSPLQTGAEKLFF. In DNA, the CDR3 is TGTGCCAGCAGCCCCCTGCAGACGGGGGCGGAAAAACTGTTTTTT. Based on the CDR3 plus reference TRBV7-8 and TRBJ1-4, the full variable domain is GAGVSQSPRYKVAKRGQDVALRCDPISGHVSLFWYQQALGQGPEFLTYFQNEAQLDKSGLPSDRFFAERPEGSVSTLKIQRTQQEDSAVYLCASSPLQTGAEKLFFGSGTQLSVL.

Many counts were recorded for this clonotype. The chain has TRBV7-2 and TRBJ2-7; the D gene is possibly TRBD1 (5 bases). Per germline, CDR1 SGHTA and CDR2 FQGNSA. The CDR3 loop spans 15 amino acids. The germline V and J ends were trimmed by 5 bases and 1 base, with 15 bases remaining between them. The CDR3 nucleotides are TGTGCCAGCAGCCGCGACCGAAGGGGTTCCTACGAGCAGTACTTC. It codes for CASSRDRRGSYEQYF.

This clonotype has at least ten counts. The V gene is TRBV18, the J gene TRBJ2-1; TRBD2 matches 10 bases. The CDR3 runs to 15 residues. Germline trimming cut 6 bases from V and 6 bases from J; bases unmatched to any gene: 8. Germline CDR1 and CDR2: KGHSH and LQKENI. The CDR3 bases are TGTGCCAGCTCCCTCGGGACTAGCGAATTCAATGAGCAGTTCTTC. Protein product: CASSLGTSEFNEQFF.

Ten or more counts support this clonotype. This chain links TRBV12-3 or TRBV12-4 with TRBJ2-3; 11 bases map to TRBD2. The J segment lost 5 bases and the V segment lost 5 bases, leaving 15 bases of the junction unmatched. This CDR3 comprises 18 residues. The CDR3 nucleotides are TGTGCCAGCAGTCCCCCGCCAACTCTAGCGGGGGGACGAGATACGCAGTATTTT. Translated, it gives CASSPPPTLAGGRDTQYF.

This clonotype was seen repeatedly, ten times or more. The genes are TRBV5-1 and TRBJ2-4; TRBD1 matches 7 bases. V was clipped by 3 bases and J by 6 bases; unmatched bases: 9. Germline loops: CDR1 SGHRS, CDR2 YFSETQ. The CDR3 consists of 15 residues. The CDR3 nucleotides are TGCGCCAGCAGCTCCCAGGGACAGACGGGAAACATTCAGTACTTC. Its protein is CASSSQGQTGNIQYF.

This chain connects TRBV18 to TRBJ2-7; D tentatively reads TRBD1 or TRBD2 (6 bases each). Germline lookup yields CDR1 KGHSH and CDR2 LQKENI. The V end lost 5 bases, the J end lost 6 bases, and 11 bases lay between the germline ends. The CDR3 spans 12 residues. Here the CDR3 reads CASSKQGLEQYF. The CDR3 nucleotides read TGTGCCAGCTCAAAACAGGGACTCGAGCAGTACTTC.

This clonotype was seen many times. V usage is TRBV20-1 and J usage is TRBJ1-1; a possible D gene is TRBD1 (6 bases). Germline CDR1 and CDR2: DFQATT and SNEGSKA (reference sequence). V was cut by 8 bases and J by 10 bases, with 14 bases left in between. The CDR3 totals 10 residues. The CDR3 loop is CSLGGRVAFF. CDR3 sequence (DNA): TGCAGTCTAGGGGGGCGGGTAGCTTTCTTT.

This clonotype was picked up a small number of times. The V call is TRBV25-1, the J call TRBJ1-1; D is possibly TRBD1 (6 bases). Germline V gene data show CDR1 as MGHDK and CDR2 as SYGVNS. V shed 4 bases and J shed 1 base, with 10 bases lying between them. The CDR3 runs 14 residues. CDR3 coding DNA: TGTGCCAGCAGTGTCCAGGGGCAGAACACTGAAGCTTTCTTT. This translates into CASSVQGQNTEAFF.

Ten or more counts support this clonotype. V is TRBV5-1 and J is TRBJ2-7; D gene ambiguous. The ends were cut back, 5 bases at V and 0 bases at J, with 9 bases in the middle. The CDR3 has 13 residues. The germline V gene has CDR1 SGHRS and CDR2 YFSETQ. The CDR3 loop is CASSPYPSYEQYF. CDR3 DNA sequence: TGCGCCAGCAGTCCTTATCCCTCCTACGAGCAGTACTTC.

This clonotype was picked up many times. This chain uses TRBV20-1 with TRBJ1-2; D remains ambiguous. CDR3 length: 15 residues. CDR1 is DFQATT and CDR2 is SNEGSKA in the germline V gene (reference sequence). Trimming shortened V by 5 bases and J by 2 bases, and 18 bases separated the two germline ends. DNA for the CDR3: TGCAGTGCTCCGTCGGACCCGCCCGACAACTATGGCTACACCTTC. This translates into CSAPSDPPDNYGYTF.

This clonotype was recorded many times. The chain employs TRBV10-3 and TRBJ2-7, with D perhaps TRBD1 or TRBD2 (5 bases each). Germline V gene lookup returns CDR1 ENHRY and CDR2 SYGVKD. The CDR3 consists of 13 residues. Trimming shortened V by 0 bases and J by 5 bases, and 8 bases separated the two germline ends. The CDR3 sequence: CAISESGTNEQYF. The CDR3 region has the DNA TGTGCCATCAGTGAGTCCGGGACCAACGAGCAGTACTTC.

This clonotype was recorded many times. One end of the junction does not line up with germline, which may come from a read error. The chain combines TRBV28 with TRBJ2-3; D ambiguous. This CDR3 has 14 residues. Per the germline V gene, CDR1 is MDHEN and CDR2 is SYDVKM. The CDR3 coding sequence is TGTGCCAGCAGTTTAGCTGGACGGCAGCTTGTTCCAACTTTT. It encodes CASSLAGRQLVPTF.

Many counts were recorded for this clonotype. The rearrangement links TRBV10-2 to TRBJ1-6, with 7 positions matching TRBD1. Germline-derived CDR1 and CDR2 are WSHSY and SAAADI. The V and J ends lost 5 bases and 5 bases, in that order; junction bases with no gene match: 15. The CDR3 extends over 18 amino acids. The CDR3 is CASSSNPGQHFHNSPLHF. CDR3 coding DNA: TGCGCCAGCAGTAGCAACCCGGGACAGCACTTCCATAATTCACCCCTCCACTTT.

The V and J genes are TRBV20-1 and TRBJ2-1; 10 positions match TRBD2. The junction had 6 bases not matched to a gene; V was cut back by 6 bases and J by 4 bases. This CDR3 comprises 14 residues. CDR1 and CDR2 (germline): DFQATT, SNEGSKA (reference sequence). CDR3 region: CSAIGLAVYNEQFF. For the CDR3, the DNA is TGCAGTGCCATTGGACTAGCGGTGTACAATGAGCAGTTCTTC.

This clonotype has a count of ten or more. The chain couples TRBV10-3 to TRBJ2-1, with 7 bases identical to TRBD2. The CDR3 loop spans 14 amino acids. Trimming at V came to 10 bases and at J to 6 bases, leaving 12 bases not matched to a gene. CDR1 is ENHRY, CDR2 SYGVKD, per germline. CDR3 DNA sequence: TGTGCCACCAGCCGGGACTACGCCTCCAATGAGCAGTTCTTC. Its translation: CATSRDYASNEQFF.

This clonotype has ten or more counts. The rearrangement links TRBV12-3 or TRBV12-4 to TRBJ2-5, with 7 bases that match TRBD1. V trimming: 6 bases; J trimming: 3 bases; junction bases outside the gene matches: 4. The CDR3 extends over 13 amino acids. As DNA, the CDR3 is TGTGCCAGCAGCCGGGACAGAAAAGAGACCCAGTACTTC. This sequence encodes CASSRDRKETQYF.

This clonotype was seen many times. The rearrangement links TRBV6-1 to TRBJ1-1; the D gene is possibly TRBD1 (6 bases). V was shortened by 11 bases and J by 2 bases, with 21 bases between the two germline ends. The CDR3 is made up of 15 amino acids. Germline loops: CDR1 MNHNS, CDR2 SASEGT. CDR3 DNA: TGTGCCGGCCAAATTCTACAGGGTCACAACACTGAAGCTTTCTTT. Its protein is CAGQILQGHNTEAFF.

There are many counts of this clonotype. This chain links TRBV11-2 with TRBJ2-1; possibly TRBD2 for D (5 bases). Trimming cost V 1 base and J 16 bases, with 11 bases left between them. This CDR3 region has 11 residues. The germline V gene has CDR1 SGHAT and CDR2 FQNNGV. The CDR3 region is CASSLGPSPFF. As DNA, the CDR3 is TGTGCCAGCAGCTTAGGTCCTAGCCCCTTCTTC.

This clonotype was counted ten times or more. The rearrangement joins TRBV5-1 to TRBJ1-4, with D maybe TRBD1 (5 bases). V lost 5 bases and J lost 0, with 8 bases in between. Germline V CDR1 and CDR2: SGHRS, YFSETQ. This CDR3 is built from 14 residues. CDR3 protein: CASRTDATNEKLFF. CDR3 bases: TGCGCCAGCAGGACAGATGCAACTAATGAAAAACTGTTTTTT.

This clonotype was counted many times. The chain carries TRBV6-5 and TRBJ2-2; 8 bases map to TRBD1. From germline, CDR1 is MNHEY and CDR2 SVGAGI. This CDR3 is built from 16 residues. Trimming cost V 6 bases and J 0 bases; bases outside gene matches: 6. DNA of the CDR3: TGTGCCAGCAGGTGGACAGGGCTCGCGAACACCGGGGAGCTGTTTTTT. Its protein product is CASRWTGLANTGELFF.

In its sample, this clonotype was seen many times. The chain has TRBV12-3 or TRBV12-4 and TRBJ1-1, with 10 bases aligning to TRBD1. The length of the CDR3 is 14 residues. The V segment lost 7 bases and the J segment 6 bases; nucleotides outside the gene matches: 8. The CDR3 sequence is CASTSDRGIAEAFF. The CDR3 DNA sequence: TGTGCCAGCACCTCGGACAGGGGGATCGCTGAAGCTTTCTTT.

This clonotype has ten or more counts. This chain uses TRBV29-1 with TRBJ2-5; D not resolved. The CDR3 has 10 amino acids. V was cut by 6 bases and J by 5 bases, with 7 bases left in between. Germline values: CDR1 SQVTM, CDR2 ANQGSEA. CDR3 loop: CSVGPETQYF. Written as DNA, the CDR3 is TGCAGCGTCGGTCCTGAGACCCAGTACTTC.

The table lists this clonotype with many counts. The chain carries TRBV5-1 and TRBJ2-1; tentatively, D is TRBD1 or TRBD2 (5 bases each). V was cut by 5 bases and J by 8 bases, with 14 bases left in between. Germline assignment: CDR1 SGHRS and CDR2 YFSETQ. The CDR3 contains 13 residues. CDR3 residues: CASRPTRGDEQFF. CDR3 nucleotides: TGCGCCAGCAGGCCGACTCGGGGCGATGAGCAGTTCTTC.

This clonotype was seen repeatedly, ten times or more. The V and J genes are TRBV5-1 and TRBJ2-5, with D hard to call. The CDR3 has 13 residues. V was pared by 7 bases and J by 0 bases, with 10 bases between. The germline V gene has CDR1 SGHRS and CDR2 YFSETQ. The CDR3 sequence is CASRVSDQETQYF. The DNA for the CDR3 is TGCGCCAGCCGAGTTTCCGACCAAGAGACCCAGTACTTC. The full variable domain, rest sourced from reference TRBV5-1 and TRBJ2-5, is KAGVTQTPRYLIKTRGQQVTLSCSPISGHRSVSWYQQTPGQGLQFLFEYFSETQRNKGNFPGRFSGRQFSNSRSEMNVSTLELGDSALYLCASRVSDQETQYFGPGTRLLVL.

The sample holds a few counts of this clonotype. The rearrangement links TRBV20-1 to TRBJ2-1; D may match TRBD1 or TRBD2 (5 bases each). Trimming removed 6 bases from V and 4 bases from J, with 13 bases in between. The CDR3 runs 13 residues. CDR1 and CDR2 (germline): DFQATT, SNEGSKA (reference sequence). This chain's CDR3 is CSAEGSVYNEQFF. The CDR3 coding sequence is TGCAGTGCCGAGGGGAGCGTGTACAATGAGCAGTTCTTC.